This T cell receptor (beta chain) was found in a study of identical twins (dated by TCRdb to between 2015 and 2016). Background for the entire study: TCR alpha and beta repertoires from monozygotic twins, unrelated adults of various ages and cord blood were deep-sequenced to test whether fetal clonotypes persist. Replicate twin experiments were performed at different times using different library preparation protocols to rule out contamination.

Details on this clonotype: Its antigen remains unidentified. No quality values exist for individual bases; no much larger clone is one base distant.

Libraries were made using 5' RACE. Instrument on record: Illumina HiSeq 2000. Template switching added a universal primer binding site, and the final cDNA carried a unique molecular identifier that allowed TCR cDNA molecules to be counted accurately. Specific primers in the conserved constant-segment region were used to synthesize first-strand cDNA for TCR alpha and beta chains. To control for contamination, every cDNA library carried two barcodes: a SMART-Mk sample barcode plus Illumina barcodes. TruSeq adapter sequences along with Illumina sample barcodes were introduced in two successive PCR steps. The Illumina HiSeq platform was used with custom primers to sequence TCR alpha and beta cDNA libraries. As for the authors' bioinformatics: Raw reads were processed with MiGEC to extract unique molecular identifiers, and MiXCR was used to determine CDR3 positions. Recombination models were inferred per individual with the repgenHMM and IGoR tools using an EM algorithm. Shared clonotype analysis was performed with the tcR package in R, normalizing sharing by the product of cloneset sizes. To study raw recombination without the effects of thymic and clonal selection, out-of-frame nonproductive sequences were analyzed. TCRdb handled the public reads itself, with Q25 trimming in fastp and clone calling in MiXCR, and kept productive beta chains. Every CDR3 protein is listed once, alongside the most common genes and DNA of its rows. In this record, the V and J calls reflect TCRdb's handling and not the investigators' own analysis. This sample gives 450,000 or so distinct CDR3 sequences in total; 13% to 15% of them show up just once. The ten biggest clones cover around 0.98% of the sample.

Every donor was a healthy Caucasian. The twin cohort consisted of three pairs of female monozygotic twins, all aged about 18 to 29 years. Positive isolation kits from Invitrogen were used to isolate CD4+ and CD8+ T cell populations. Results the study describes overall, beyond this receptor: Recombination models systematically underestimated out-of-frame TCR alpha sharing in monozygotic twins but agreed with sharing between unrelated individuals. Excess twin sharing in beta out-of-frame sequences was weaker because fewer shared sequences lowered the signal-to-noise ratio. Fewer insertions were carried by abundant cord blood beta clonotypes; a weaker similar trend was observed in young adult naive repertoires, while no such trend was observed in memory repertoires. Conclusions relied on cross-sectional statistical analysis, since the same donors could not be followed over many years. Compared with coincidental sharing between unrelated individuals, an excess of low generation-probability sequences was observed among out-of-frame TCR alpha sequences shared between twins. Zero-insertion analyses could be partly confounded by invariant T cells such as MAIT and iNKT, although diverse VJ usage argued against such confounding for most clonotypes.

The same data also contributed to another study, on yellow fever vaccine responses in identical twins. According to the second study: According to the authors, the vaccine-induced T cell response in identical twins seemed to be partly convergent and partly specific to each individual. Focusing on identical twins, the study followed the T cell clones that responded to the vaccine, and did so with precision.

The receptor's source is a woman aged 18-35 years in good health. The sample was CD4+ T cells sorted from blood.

The sequenced DNA is TGTGCCAGCAGCCCCCCCGGTCAGGGAGGAGCCACAGATACGCAGTATTTT. This is translated as CASSPPGQGGATDTQYF. The rearranged segments are TRBV5-4 and TRBJ2-3; possibly the D gene is TRBD2, per 6 matching bases. According to the germline V gene (reference sequence), CDR1 reads SGHNT and CDR2 reads YYREEE. The CDR3 starts with the cysteine, ends with the phenylalanine, and has 17 residues. Only the CDR3 portion is preserved as DNA: 51 bases, with reading frame beginning at the first base. V is clipped by 4 bases and J by 2 bases, and the sequence between their germline boundaries is 20 bases long. The CDR3 plus the reference TRBV5-4 and TRBJ2-3 genes for the other parts give the full variable domain: ETGVTQSPTHLIKTRGQQVTLRCSSQSGHNTVSWYQQALGQGPQFIFQYYREEENGRGNFPPRFSGLQFPNYSSELNVNALELDDSALYLCASSPPGQGGATDTQYFGPGTRLTVL.